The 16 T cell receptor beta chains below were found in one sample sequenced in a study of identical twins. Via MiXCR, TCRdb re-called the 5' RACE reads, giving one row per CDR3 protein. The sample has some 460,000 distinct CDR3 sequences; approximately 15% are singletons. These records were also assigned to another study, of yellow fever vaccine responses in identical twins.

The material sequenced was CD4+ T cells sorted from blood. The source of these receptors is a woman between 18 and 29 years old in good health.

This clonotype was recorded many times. The CDR3 nucleotides are TGCAGTGCTAGGGGGACAGGGGGAGATCAGCCCCAGCATTTT. Its protein is CSARGTGGDQPQHF. The V gene is TRBV20-1, the J gene TRBJ1-5; the match to TRBD1 covers 11 bases. This CDR3 region has 14 residues. Germline assignment: CDR1 DFQATT and CDR2 SNEGSKA (reference sequence). J was trimmed by 5 bases and V by 3 bases; bases with no gene match: 3.

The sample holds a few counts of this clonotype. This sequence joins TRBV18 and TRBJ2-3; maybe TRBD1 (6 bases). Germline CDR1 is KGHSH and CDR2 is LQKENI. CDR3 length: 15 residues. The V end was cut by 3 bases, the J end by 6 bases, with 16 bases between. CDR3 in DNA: TGTGCCAGCTCACCTCCGGCAGGGGCAAAGGATACGCAGTATTTT. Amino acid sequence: CASSPPAGAKDTQYF.

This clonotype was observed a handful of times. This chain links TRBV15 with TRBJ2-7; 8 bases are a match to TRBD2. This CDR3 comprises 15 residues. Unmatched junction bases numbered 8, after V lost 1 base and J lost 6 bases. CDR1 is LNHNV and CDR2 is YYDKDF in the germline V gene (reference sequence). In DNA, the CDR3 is TGTGCCACCAGCAGAGGGGGGGTTAGCGGGGCCGAGCAGTACTTC. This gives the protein CATSRGGVSGAEQYF.

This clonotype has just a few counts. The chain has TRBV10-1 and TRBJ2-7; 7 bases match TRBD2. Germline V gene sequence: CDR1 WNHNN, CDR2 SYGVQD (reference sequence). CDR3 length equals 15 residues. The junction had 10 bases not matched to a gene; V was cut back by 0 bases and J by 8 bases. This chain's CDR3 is CASSESMRESTKQYF. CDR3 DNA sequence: TGCGCCAGCAGTGAGTCGATGCGGGAGTCGACCAAGCAGTACTTC.

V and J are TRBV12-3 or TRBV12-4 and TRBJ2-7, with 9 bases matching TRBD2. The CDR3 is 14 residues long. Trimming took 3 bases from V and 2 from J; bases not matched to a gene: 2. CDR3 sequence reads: CASSLRGGPYEQYF. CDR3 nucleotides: TGTGCCAGCAGTTTGCGGGGGGGACCCTACGAGCAGTACTTC.

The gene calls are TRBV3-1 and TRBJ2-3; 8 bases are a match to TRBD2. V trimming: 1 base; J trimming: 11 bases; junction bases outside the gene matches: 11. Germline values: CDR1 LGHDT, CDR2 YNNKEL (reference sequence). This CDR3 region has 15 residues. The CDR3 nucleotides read TGTGCCAGCAGCCAAGCGGCTCGGACTAGCTCAGTGCAGTATTTT. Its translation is CASSQAARTSSVQYF.

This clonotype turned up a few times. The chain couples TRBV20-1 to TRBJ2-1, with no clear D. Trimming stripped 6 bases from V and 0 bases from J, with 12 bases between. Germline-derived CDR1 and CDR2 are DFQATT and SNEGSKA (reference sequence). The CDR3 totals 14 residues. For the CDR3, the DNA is TGCAGTGCGCGACCCGCTAGCTCCTACAATGAGCAGTTCTTC. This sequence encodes CSARPASSYNEQFF.

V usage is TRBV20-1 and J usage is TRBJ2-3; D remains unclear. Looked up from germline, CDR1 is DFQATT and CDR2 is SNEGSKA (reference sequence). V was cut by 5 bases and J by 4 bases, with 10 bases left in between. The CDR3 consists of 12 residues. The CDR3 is CSAASGPDTQYF. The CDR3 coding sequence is TGCAGTGCTGCGTCCGGGCCAGATACGCAGTATTTT.

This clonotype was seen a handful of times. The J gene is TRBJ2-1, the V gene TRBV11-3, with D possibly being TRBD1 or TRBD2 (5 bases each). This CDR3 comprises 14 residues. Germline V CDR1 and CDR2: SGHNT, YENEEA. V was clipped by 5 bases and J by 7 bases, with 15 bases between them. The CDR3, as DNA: TGTGCCAGCAGCCTCCGGGACGGAAGAAATGAGCAGTTCTTC. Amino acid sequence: CASSLRDGRNEQFF.

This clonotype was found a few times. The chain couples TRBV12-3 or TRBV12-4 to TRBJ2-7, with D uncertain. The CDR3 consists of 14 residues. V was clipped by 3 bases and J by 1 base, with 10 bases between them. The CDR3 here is CASSLSLPSYEQYF. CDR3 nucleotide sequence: TGTGCCAGCAGTTTGAGCCTACCGTCCTACGAGCAGTACTTC.

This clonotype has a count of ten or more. CDR3 loop: CASRDRESSYEQYF. CDR3 nucleotide sequence: TGTGCCAGCCGGGACAGGGAAAGCTCCTACGAGCAGTACTTC. The rearrangement links TRBV25-1 to TRBJ2-7; 9 nucleotides align to TRBD1. The trim removed 8 bases at V and 0 bases at J, leaving 5 bases unmatched. The length of the CDR3 is 14 residues. CDR1 MGHDK and CDR2 SYGVNS come from the germline V gene.

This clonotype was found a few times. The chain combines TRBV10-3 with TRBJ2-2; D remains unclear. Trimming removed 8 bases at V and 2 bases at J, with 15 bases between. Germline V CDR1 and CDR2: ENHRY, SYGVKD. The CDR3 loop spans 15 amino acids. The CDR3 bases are TGTGCCATCTGGGGTGGCGAGCGTAACACCGGGGAGCTGTTTTTT. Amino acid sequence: CAIWGGERNTGELFF.

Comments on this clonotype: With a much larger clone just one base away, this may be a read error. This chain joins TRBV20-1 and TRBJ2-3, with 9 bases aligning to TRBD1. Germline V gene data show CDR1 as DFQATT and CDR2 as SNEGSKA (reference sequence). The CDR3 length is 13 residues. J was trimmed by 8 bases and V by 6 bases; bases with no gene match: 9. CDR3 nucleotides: TGCAGTGCCGGACAGGGGACGGCAGTTACGCAGTATTTT. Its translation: CSAGQGTAVTQYF.

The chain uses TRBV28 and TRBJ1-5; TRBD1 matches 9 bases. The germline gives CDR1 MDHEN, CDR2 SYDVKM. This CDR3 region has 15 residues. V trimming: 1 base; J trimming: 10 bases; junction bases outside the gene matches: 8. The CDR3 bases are TGTGCCAGCAGTTTATTTGGGACAGGGCCTTTACCCCAGCATTTT. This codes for CASSLFGTGPLPQHF.

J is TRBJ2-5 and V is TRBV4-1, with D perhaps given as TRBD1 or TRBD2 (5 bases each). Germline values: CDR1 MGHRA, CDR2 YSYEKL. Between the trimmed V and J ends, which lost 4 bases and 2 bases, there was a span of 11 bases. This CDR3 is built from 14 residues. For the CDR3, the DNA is TGCGCCAGCAGCCTGGGGGAGACACAAGAGACCCAGTACTTC. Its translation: CASSLGETQETQYF.

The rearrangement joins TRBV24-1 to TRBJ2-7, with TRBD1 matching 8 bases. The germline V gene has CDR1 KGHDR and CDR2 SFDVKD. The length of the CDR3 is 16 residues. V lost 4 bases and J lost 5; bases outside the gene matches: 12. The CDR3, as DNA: TGTGCCACCAGTGAGTCGCGGCCGGACAGGGTTAACGAGCAGTACTTC. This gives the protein CATSESRPDRVNEQYF.